Listed below are T cell receptor beta chains from one sample, sequenced in a study of cytomegalovirus exposure and HLA in healthy donors. Sequenced by immunoSEQ multiplex PCR; TCRdb stores in-frame clones only, minus some. The sample records more than 85,000 clones, roughly 76% being singletons. Specimen: PBMCs. These receptors were taken from a middle-aged man in good health and CMV-seronegative. The CDR3 runs from the conserved cysteine through the conserved F or W. Each record gives: V gene, D gene, J gene, clone size, CDR3 DNA, CDR3 protein. D genes are given only for firm matches. Not every row has a clone size; where given, it reads once, few, many or a size class.

TRBV5-6	-	TRBJ2-1	-	TGTGCCAGCAGCTTGGAGCCTAGCGCTTACAATGAGCAGTTCTTC	CASSLEPSAYNEQFF
TRBV30	TRBD2	TRBJ2-1	-	TGTGCCTGGAGTCGACTAGCGGACTACAATGAGCAGTTCTTC	CAWSRLADYNEQFF
TRBV27	-	TRBJ1-2	-	TGTGCCAGCAGTTCCACGACAGGCATGGGGTATGGCTACACCTTC	CASSSTTGMGYGYTF
TRBV7-8	TRBD2	TRBJ2-7	once	TGTGCCAGCAGCTTTTCCGGGACTAGCAAGTACGAGCAGTACTTC	CASSFSGTSKYEQYF
TRBV7-2	TRBD1	TRBJ2-1	-	TGTGCCAGCAGCCCTTCGGGGGACAGGGGGTGTGGGCAGTTCTTC	CASSPSGDRGCGQFF
TRBV18	-	TRBJ2-1	-	TGTGCCAGCTGGAGCTCCTACAATGAGCAGTTCTTC	CASWSSYNEQFF
TRBV5-1	TRBD1	TRBJ2-5	-	TGCGCCAGCAGCTTGATCCCGGGACAGGGGGCAGGGGAGACCCAGTACTTC	CASSLIPGQGAGETQYF
TRBV4-2	-	TRBJ1-4	few	TGTGCCAGCAGCCAAGACTCTGGGGGGGGAAATGAAAAACTGTTTTTT	CASSQDSGGGNEKLFF
TRBV2	-	TRBJ2-5	-	TGTGCCAGCACCGGTTTGCCCCCGGAGACCCAGTACTTC	CASTGLPPETQYF
TRBV30	-	TRBJ1-1	-	TGTGCCTGGACCGTACACGGAGCCACTGAAGCTTTCTTT	CAWTVHGATEAFF
TRBV7-2	TRBD2	TRBJ2-5	-	TGTGCCAGCAGCTTAGACGGGGGGACCAACTACAATAAAGAGACCCAGTACTTC	CASSLDGGTNYNKETQYF
TRBV4-1	-	TRBJ1-6	-	TGCGCCAGCAGCCAAGGGGGCCGGTCCTATAATTCACCCCTCCACTTT	CASSQGGRSYNSPLHF
TRBV10-3	TRBD1	TRBJ2-1	-	TGTGCCATAACGGATCGGACAGGTGTGTATGAGCAGTTCTTC	CAITDRTGVYEQFF
TRBV5-1	-	TRBJ2-7	once	TGCGCCAGCAGGGCAGGCAGTACCTACGAGCAGTACTTC	CASRAGSTYEQYF
TRBV16	-	TRBJ1-6	-	TGTGCCAGCAGCCAGCCGACAGGTCACTCCTATAATTCACCCCTCCACTTT	CASSQPTGHSYNSPLHF
TRBV6-6	-	TRBJ1-5	-	TGTGCCAGCAGTTTGGGGGCAGGGGCTAATCAGCCCCAGCATTTT	CASSLGAGANQPQHF
TRBV7-2	TRBD1	TRBJ2-3	-	TGTGCCAGCAGCAAGGGACAGGGATCCGGAGATACGCAGTATTTT	CASSKGQGSGDTQYF
TRBV7-2	-	TRBJ1-4	few	TGTGCCAGCAGCTTAGAGCGGGCAACTAATGAAAAACTGTTTTTT	CASSLERATNEKLFF
TRBV7-7	-	TRBJ2-2	-	TGTGCCAGCAGCATTCAGGGTATCGGGGAGCTGTTTTTT	CASSIQGIGELFF
TRBV28	-	TRBJ1-1	-	TGTGCCAGCAGTTTAGCGGGTTGGGAAACTGAAGCTTTCTTT	CASSLAGWETEAFF
TRBV19	-	TRBJ2-1	-	TGTGCCCAAGGTTTCCGGGACAATGAGCAGTTCTTC	CAQGFRDNEQFF
TRBV7-9	-	TRBJ2-7	-	TGTGCCAGCAGCGGGGGGAATACCTACGAGCAGTACTTC	CASSGGNTYEQYF
TRBV7-2	-	TRBJ2-5	-	TGTGCCAGCGGCCCTAGACCAAAAGAGACCCAGTACTTC	CASGPRPKETQYF
TRBV28	-	TRBJ2-7	-	TGTGCCAGCAGGATCCTCGAGGGTAACTCCTACGAGCAGTACTTC	CASRILEGNSYEQYF
TRBV5-1	TRBD1	TRBJ1-4	-	TGCGCCAGCAGCTTGCGACAGGGGGAAAAAAAACTGTTTTTT	CASSLRQGEKKLFF
TRBV27	-	TRBJ1-5	-	TGTGCCAGCAGTTTATCCCTGGGCTATAGCAATCAGCCCCAGCATTTT	CASSLSLGYSNQPQHF
TRBV9	TRBD2	TRBJ2-2	-	TGTGCCAGCAGCGTAGATTGGGCTAGCGGCAACACCGGGGAGCTGTTTTTT	CASSVDWASGNTGELFF
TRBV23-1	-	TRBJ2-4	-	TGCGCCAGCAGTCAAGCTTCGGCAGGGGGGCTCCATCTAGCCAAAAACATTCAGTACTTC	CASSQASAGGLHLAKNIQYF
TRBV2	TRBD2	TRBJ2-3	-	TGTGCCAGCAGTGTATCAGCGGGGGAGGCAGATACGCAGTATTTT	CASSVSAGEADTQYF
TRBV2	-	TRBJ2-2	-	TGTGCCAGCTGGATAGACGAAGCGAGCACCGGGGAGCTGTTTTTT	CASWIDEASTGELFF